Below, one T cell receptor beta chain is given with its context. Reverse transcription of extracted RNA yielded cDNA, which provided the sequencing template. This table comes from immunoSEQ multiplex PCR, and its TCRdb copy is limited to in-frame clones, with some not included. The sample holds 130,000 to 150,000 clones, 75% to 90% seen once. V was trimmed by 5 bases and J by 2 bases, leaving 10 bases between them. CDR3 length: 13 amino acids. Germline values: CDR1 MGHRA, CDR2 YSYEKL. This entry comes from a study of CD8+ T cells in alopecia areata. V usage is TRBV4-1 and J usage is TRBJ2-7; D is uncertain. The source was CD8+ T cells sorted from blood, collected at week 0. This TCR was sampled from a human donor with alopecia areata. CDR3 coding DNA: TGCGCCAGCAGCTTTGACTTTGCCTACGAGCAGTACTTC. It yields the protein CASSFDFAYEQYF.